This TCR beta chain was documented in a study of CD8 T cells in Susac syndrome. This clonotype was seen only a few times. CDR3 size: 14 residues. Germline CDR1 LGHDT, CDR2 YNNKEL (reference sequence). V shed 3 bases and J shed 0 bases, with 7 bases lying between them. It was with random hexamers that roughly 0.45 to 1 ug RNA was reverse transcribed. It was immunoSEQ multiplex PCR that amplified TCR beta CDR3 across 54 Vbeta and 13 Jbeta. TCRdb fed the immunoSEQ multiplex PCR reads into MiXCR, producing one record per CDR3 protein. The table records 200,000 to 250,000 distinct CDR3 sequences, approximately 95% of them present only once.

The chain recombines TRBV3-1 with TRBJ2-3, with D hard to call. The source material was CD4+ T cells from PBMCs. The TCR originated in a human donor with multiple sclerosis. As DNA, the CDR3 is TGTGCCAGCAGCCAGGATACTAGCACAGATACGCAGTATTTT. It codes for CASSQDTSTDTQYF.